The 19 T cell receptor beta chains presented below share a single source sample, sequenced in a study of blood T cell repertoires in COVID-19. The data were produced by immunoSEQ multiplex PCR, yet TCRdb's version contains in-frame clones alone and is incomplete. The repertoire holds around 140,000 clones, with 75% to 90% as singletons. The specimen was peripheral blood. Source of these receptors: a man aged 55-75 years with COVID-19, enrolled during active disease.

The CDR3 DNA reads TGCGCCAGCAGCTTAATTGCGGGGAGCACAGATACGCAGTATTTT. Protein product: CASSLIAGSTDTQYF. The chain carries TRBV5-1 and TRBJ2-3; possibly TRBD2 for D (6 bases). The germline V gene has CDR1 SGHRS and CDR2 YFSETQ. V gave up 2 bases and J gave up 0 bases, with 10 bases separating them. This CDR3 is built from 15 residues. Combining the CDR3 with reference TRBV5-1 and TRBJ2-3 gives the whole variable domain KAGVTQTPRYLIKTRGQQVTLSCSPISGHRSVSWYQQTPGQGLQFLFEYFSETQRNKGNFPGRFSGRQFSNSRSEMNVSTLELGDSALYLCASSLIAGSTDTQYFGPGTRLTVL.

The chain uses TRBV6-1 and TRBJ2-3, with TRBD2 matching over 12 bases. Germline V gives CDR1 MNHNS, CDR2 SASEGT. The CDR3 has 15 amino acids. The J segment lost 3 bases and the V segment lost 7 bases, leaving 5 bases of the junction unmatched. The CDR3 region is CASITSGGRTDTQYF. CDR3 nucleotide sequence: TGTGCCAGCATTACTAGCGGGGGGAGGACAGATACGCAGTATTTT.

The genes are TRBV9 and TRBJ2-7; D call uncertain. Germline CDR1 SGDLS, CDR2 YYNGEE. CDR3 size: 14 residues. Trimming removed 0 bases at V and 1 base at J, with 8 bases between. The CDR3 sequence: CASSVGEISYEQYF. CDR3 DNA sequence: TGTGCCAGCAGCGTAGGAGAGATTTCCTACGAGCAGTACTTC.

This chain's CDR3 is CASSADTGEPQHF. The CDR3 coding sequence is TGTGCCAGCTCAGCCGATACAGGGGAGCCCCAGCATTTT. V and J are TRBV18 and TRBJ1-5; 7 positions agree with TRBD1. Looked up from germline, CDR1 is KGHSH and CDR2 is LQKENI. V shed 5 bases and J 8 bases; nucleotides not matched to a gene: 6. This CDR3 spans 13 amino acids. Full variable domain (outside the CDR3, taken from reference TRBV18 and TRBJ1-5): NAGVMQNPRHLVRRRGQEARLRCSPMKGHSHVYWYRQLPEEGLKFMVYLQKENIIDESGMPKERFSAEFPKEGPSILRIQQVVRGDSAAYFCASSADTGEPQHFGDGTRLSIL.

The V call is TRBV24-1, the J call TRBJ2-5; possible D gene TRBD2, 5 bases. This CDR3 spans 14 amino acids. Looked up from germline, CDR1 is KGHDR and CDR2 is SFDVKD. Trimming removed 9 bases at V and 5 bases at J, with 18 bases between. The CDR3 nucleotides are TGTGCCACCGGACGGGCCTCGGGCGGGGAGACCCAGTACTTC. Protein sequence: CATGRASGGETQYF.

The chain has TRBV19 and TRBJ1-2; D unresolved. In germline, CDR1 is LNHDA, CDR2 SQIVND (reference sequence). Trimming cost V 3 bases and J 4 bases, with 12 bases left between them. CDR3 length: 14 residues. The CDR3, as DNA: TGTGCCAGTAGTATCCCCCCGACGGGCTATGGCTACACCTTC. Translation: CASSIPPTGYGYTF.

The chain combines TRBV4-3 with TRBJ1-5; D remains unclear. Germline V lookup: CDR1 LGHNA, CDR2 YSLEER. The V end lost 2 bases, the J end lost 4 bases, and 12 bases lay between the germline ends. The CDR3 is 15 amino acids. The DNA of the CDR3 is TGCGCCAGCAGCCAATCTTGGGGAGGAAATCAGCCCCAGCATTTT. It encodes CASSQSWGGNQPQHF.

A single count supports this clone. The V gene is TRBV9, the J gene TRBJ2-3; tentatively, D is TRBD2 (7 bases). CDR1 and CDR2 from the germline V gene are SGDLS and YYNGEE. This CDR3 contains 20 residues. V lost 3 bases, J lost 0 bases, and 26 bases lay in between. CDR3 DNA sequence: TGTGCCAGCAGCGCCCAGGGGAGGGGAGTAGCGGACGCTAGCACAGATACGCAGTATTTT. It translates to CASSAQGRGVADASTDTQYF.

V and J are TRBV5-1 and TRBJ2-7; no firm D call. Trimming pared 0 bases from V and 0 bases from J, leaving 7 bases between. The CDR3 consists of 14 residues. Germline assignment: CDR1 SGHRS and CDR2 YFSETQ. Written as DNA, the CDR3 is TGCGCCAGCAGCTTGGAATTCTACTCCTACGAGCAGTACTTC. Its protein is CASSLEFYSYEQYF.

This clone was recorded once. V and J are TRBV14 and TRBJ2-5; D uncertain. The germline gives CDR1 SGHDN, CDR2 FVKESK. V shed 6 bases and J shed 5 bases, with 10 bases lying between them. This CDR3 region has 12 residues. CDR3 DNA: TGTGCCAGCAGTTTTTTGGGCGAGACCCAGTACTTC. It codes for CASSFLGETQYF. The full variable domain, its missing parts supplied by reference TRBV14 and TRBJ2-5, is EAGVTQFPSHSVIEKGQTVTLRCDPISGHDNLYWYRRVMGKEIKFLLHFVKESKQDESGMPNNRFLAERTGGTYSTLKVQPAELEDSGVYFCASSFLGETQYFGPGTRLLVL.

The chain uses TRBV29-1 and TRBJ1-1; D is unclear. The CDR3 consists of 13 residues. Germline V gene sequence: CDR1 SQVTM, CDR2 ANQGSEA. The V end lost 6 bases, the J end lost 4 bases, and 15 bases lay between the germline ends. CDR3 coding DNA: TGCAGCGTATTCCACGCTGTGAGCACTGAAGCTTTCTTT. It codes for CSVFHAVSTEAFF.

This chain connects TRBV24-1 to TRBJ1-2; D is possibly TRBD1 (6 bases). CDR3 length equals 14 residues. V was trimmed by 0 bases and J by 2 bases, leaving 6 bases between them. CDR1 is KGHDR and CDR2 is SFDVKD in the germline V gene. This CDR3 reads CATSDLGQNYGYTF. CDR3 nucleotides: TGTGCCACCAGTGATTTGGGACAGAACTATGGCTACACCTTC.

The rearrangement joins TRBV11-2 to TRBJ2-1, with D perhaps matching TRBD2 (5 bases). Trimming took 4 bases from V and 8 from J, leaving 18 bases between them. Germline V gene data show CDR1 as SGHAT and CDR2 as FQNNGV. The CDR3 loop spans 15 amino acids. The CDR3 DNA reads as TGTGCCAGCAGCTCCACTAGACGGCTTATGGATGAGCAGTTCTTC. Its translation: CASSSTRRLMDEQFF. Full variable domain (missing parts from reference TRBV11-2 and TRBJ2-1): EAGVAQSPRYKIIEKRQSVAFWCNPISGHATLYWYQQILGQGPKLLIQFQNNGVVDDSQLPKDRFSAERLKGVDSTLKIQPAKLEDSAVYLCASSSTRRLMDEQFFGPGTRLTVL.

The rearrangement links TRBV2 to TRBJ1-4, with D uncertain. The CDR3 totals 17 residues. Per the germline V gene, CDR1 is SNHLY and CDR2 is FYNNEI. V was clipped by 2 bases and J by 0 bases, with 13 bases between them. The CDR3 region is CASSEFAVFATNEKLFF. The CDR3 DNA sequence: TGTGCCAGCAGTGAATTTGCGGTCTTTGCAACTAATGAAAAACTGTTTTTT.

This rearrangement joins TRBV28 to TRBJ1-4, with D maybe TRBD1 (5 bases). The CDR3 is made up of 14 amino acids. The germline V and J ends were trimmed by 3 bases and 8 bases, with 13 bases remaining between them. Germline V lookup: CDR1 MDHEN, CDR2 SYDVKM. The CDR3 protein is CASSLAGGTEKLFF. The CDR3 nucleotides read TGTGCCAGCAGTTTGGCGGGGGGTACGGAAAAACTGTTTTTT.

The V call is TRBV30, the J call TRBJ1-5; a weak D match, TRBD1 (5 bases). CDR1 is GTSNPN, CDR2 SVGIG, per germline (reference sequence). Trimming removed 2 bases at V and 3 bases at J, with 14 bases between. The CDR3 runs 15 residues. CDR3 in amino acids: CAWSTRALVNQPQHF. CDR3 DNA sequence: TGTGCCTGGAGTACCAGGGCGTTGGTCAATCAGCCCCAGCATTTT.

The CDR3 loop is CASRDSLYEQYF. The CDR3 bases are TGTGCCAGCAGGGACAGCCTCTACGAGCAGTACTTC. V and J are TRBV6-5 and TRBJ2-7; D may be TRBD1 (6 bases). This CDR3 has 12 residues. V was shortened by 6 bases and J by 3 bases, with 9 bases between the two germline ends. Germline lookup yields CDR1 MNHEY and CDR2 SVGAGI.

This clone was observed a handful of times. The chain combines TRBV19 with TRBJ1-3; the D is unclear. The germline gives CDR1 LNHDA, CDR2 SQIVND (reference sequence). The CDR3 totals 16 residues. Trimming shortened V by 5 bases and J by 0 bases, and 14 bases separated the two germline ends. The CDR3 loop is CASSPRTIDSGNTIYF. The CDR3 DNA follows: TGTGCCAGTAGTCCTCGGACTATCGACTCTGGAAACACCATATATTTT.

The chain links TRBV13 to TRBJ2-5; TRBD1 might be the D (6 bases). Germline assignment: CDR1 PRHDT and CDR2 FYEKMQ (reference sequence). The CDR3 sequence is 14 residues long. V lost 3 bases to trimming and J lost 0 bases, with 8 bases between them. The CDR3 is CASSFDRNQETQYF. As DNA, the CDR3 is TGTGCCAGCAGCTTTGACAGGAACCAAGAGACCCAGTACTTC.